This TCR beta chain came from a study of shared clonotypes between healthy human individuals. Germline V gene sequence: CDR1 SGHTA, CDR2 FQGNSA. With 1 base clipped from V and 5 bases from J, the junction kept 6 bases outside the gene matches. This CDR3 has 16 residues. TCRdb's table, derived via immunoSEQ multiplex PCR, lists solely in-frame clones and lacks some. The sample carries more than 1 million clones, approximately 80% recorded once. This clone was seen once. The material sequenced was memory CD4+ T cells from PBMCs. Subset noted: CD45RA-negative fraction. The chain couples TRBV7-2 to TRBJ2-7, with TRBD1 matching over 12 bases. The receptor's source is a man aged 18 to 35 in good health. Some clones in this sample may be carry-over from other donors' samples. The DNA of the CDR3 is TGTGCCAGCAGCTTAGTGTCGGGACAGGGGGCCCACGAGCAGTACTTC. It translates to CASSLVSGQGAHEQYF.